Below are 18 T cell receptor beta chains sequenced from a single sample in a study of regulatory T cells in long-lasting Graves disease. Arm-PCR with iRepertoire HTBI primers amplified the CDR3 regions for these TCR beta libraries. TCRdb reanalysed the multiplex PCR reads using MiXCR and keeps one entry per CDR3 protein. Found here are about 540,000 distinct CDR3 sequences, roughly 14% of them singletons; the top ten hold roughly 10%. As for time point: newly diagnosed GD, antithyroid drugs for less than 3 months. TCR sequences were obtained from RNA taken from PBMCs. This sample was also put to use in a study of T cells in Graves' hyperthyroidism and ophthalmopathy.

This sample comprised peripheral blood mononuclear cells (PBMCs), obtained at new diagnosis, from a patient treated with antithyroid drugs. The origin of the receptors is a man aged 30 to 39 with Graves disease.

This clonotype was counted at least ten times. The chain has TRBV12-3 or TRBV12-4 and TRBJ2-7, with TRBD2 matching over 8 bases. V gave up 8 bases and J gave up 7 bases; unmatched junction bases: 16. The CDR3 is 15 residues long. CDR3 coding DNA: TGTGCCAGCGCCATCAGGGACGGGAGGGCGGAAGAGCAGTACTTC. Its protein product is CASAIRDGRAEEQYF.

To note about this clonotype: Being one base from a much bigger clone, this may be a read error. The genes are TRBV29-1 and TRBJ2-4; 8 bases match TRBD2. The CDR3 spans 16 residues. The junction had 20 bases not matched to a gene; V was cut back by 3 bases and J by 13 bases. Germline-derived CDR1 and CDR2 are SQVTM and ANQGSEA. CDR3 protein: CSVDGRASGQYNEQYF. The CDR3 DNA reads TGCAGCGTTGATGGGCGCGCTAGCGGGCAATACAATGAGCAGTACTTC.

This clonotype was seen ten or more times. The chain is built from TRBV12-3 or TRBV12-4 and TRBJ2-1, with TRBD2 identical over 12 bases. The CDR3 has 15 amino acids. V gave up 6 bases and J gave up 5 bases; unmatched junction bases: 5. CDR3 coding DNA: TGTGCCAGCAGGCAAACTAGCGGGAGGCACAATGAGCAGTTCTTC. Amino acids: CASRQTSGRHNEQFF.

The chain has TRBV20-1 and TRBJ2-7; D is unresolved. CDR3 size: 12 residues. The ends were cut back, 3 bases at V and 5 bases at J, with 11 bases in the middle. Germline V gene lookup returns CDR1 DFQATT and CDR2 SNEGSKA (reference sequence). CDR3 coding DNA: TGCAGTGCTAGTCGTACGTTCGACGAGCAGTACTTC. This sequence encodes CSASRTFDEQYF.

This clonotype was seen many times. The genes are TRBV7-2 and TRBJ2-7, with D possibly being TRBD1 or TRBD2 (5 bases each). V shed 0 bases and J shed 3 bases, with 12 bases lying between them. Looked up from germline, CDR1 is SGHTA and CDR2 is FQGNSA. CDR3 length equals 15 residues. DNA for the CDR3: TGTGCCAGCAGCTTAGCGGGACCGCACCTCTACGAGCAGTACTTC. Protein: CASSLAGPHLYEQYF.

This chain uses TRBV2 with TRBJ2-5; D not certain. This CDR3 is built from 14 residues. Trimming cost V 2 bases and J 2 bases, with 9 bases left between them. Germline CDR1 reads SNHLY; CDR2 reads FYNNEI. The CDR3 protein is CASSEMVSQETQYF. The CDR3 DNA is TGTGCCAGCAGTGAAATGGTTAGTCAAGAGACCCAGTACTTC.

This sequence joins TRBV12-3 or TRBV12-4 and TRBJ2-1, with 9 bases fitting TRBD2. With V trimmed by 6 bases and J by 9 bases, 9 bases remained unmatched. This CDR3 is built from 14 residues. DNA of the CDR3: TGTGCCAGCAGACGAGGACTAGCGTCGGGTGAGCAGTTCTTC. Translated, it gives CASRRGLASGEQFF.

This clonotype was counted at least ten times. The rearrangement uses TRBV27 and TRBJ2-1, with 13 bases matching TRBD2. The V and J ends lost 6 bases and 8 bases, in that order; junction bases with no gene match: 10. Per the germline V gene, CDR1 is MNHEY and CDR2 is SMNVEV (reference sequence). The CDR3 contains 16 residues. CDR3 sequence (DNA): TGTGCCAGCAGCCGCGAGCGGACTAGCGGGAGTGATGAGCAGTTCTTC. Translation gives CASSRERTSGSDEQFF.

This clonotype occurred many times. J is TRBJ1-1 and V is TRBV5-1; D not resolved. Trimming took off 6 bases at V and 5 bases at J, with 20 bases between the two ends. Looked up from germline, CDR1 is SGHRS and CDR2 is YFSETQ. The CDR3 length is 15 residues. The CDR3 reads CASMFGFRQSTEAFF. In nucleotides, the CDR3 is TGCGCCAGCATGTTCGGCTTCAGGCAGTCGACTGAAGCTTTCTTT.

In this sample, this clonotype turned up many times. The CDR3 coding sequence is TGCGCCAGCATACCCCGGGGGGGGGAATTTGAGGAAGCTTTCTTT. This gives the protein CASIPRGGEFEEAFF. The chain employs TRBV5-1 and TRBJ1-1; D perhaps matches TRBD1 (5 bases). Germline assignment: CDR1 SGHRS and CDR2 YFSETQ. The germline V and J ends were trimmed by 6 bases and 8 bases, with 23 bases remaining between them. There are 15 residues in the CDR3.

This clonotype was recorded at least ten times. V is TRBV28 and J is TRBJ2-7, with 11 bases fitting TRBD1. The junction had 2 bases not matched to a gene; V was cut back by 7 bases and J by 0 bases. Germline V gene sequence: CDR1 MDHEN, CDR2 SYDVKM. There are 14 residues in the CDR3. This CDR3 is CASTGTGGSYEQYF. For the CDR3, the DNA is TGTGCCAGCACAGGGACAGGGGGCTCCTACGAGCAGTACTTC.

Many counts were recorded for this clonotype. This chain connects TRBV7-2 to TRBJ2-2; TRBD2 agrees at 10 bases. Losses at the gene ends were 5 bases for V and 5 bases for J; bases not matched to a gene: 8. Germline loops: CDR1 SGHTA, CDR2 FQGNSA. CDR3 length: 16 residues. The CDR3 region is CASSPFRTSGTGELFF. CDR3 in DNA: TGTGCCAGCAGCCCCTTTCGGACTAGCGGTACCGGGGAGCTGTTTTTT.

On this clonotype itself: Just one base apart from a much larger clone, this may be a read error. The V call is TRBV27, the J call TRBJ1-2; TRBD1 matches 8 bases. CDR1 and CDR2 (germline): MNHEY, SMNVEV (reference sequence). The CDR3 has 14 amino acids. After removal of 0 bases from V and 7 bases from J, the junction contained 4 bases not matched to a gene. CDR3 nucleotides: TGTGCCAGCAGTTTATCCAGGGGGCCATGTGGCTACACCTTC. It codes for CASSLSRGPCGYTF.

Worth noting for this clonotype: This may stem from a read error, because a much larger clone lies one nucleotide away. The V and J genes are TRBV12-3 or TRBV12-4 and TRBJ2-3, with a weak D call TRBD1 (6 bases). This CDR3 is built from 15 residues. The CDR3 sequence is CVSSRQESSTDTQYF. The CDR3 nucleotides are TGTGTCAGCAGTAGACAGGAGTCTAGCACAGATACGCAGTATTTT.

The chain carries TRBV5-4 and TRBJ1-5; D not certain. This CDR3 region has 13 residues. V dropped 0 bases and J dropped 9 bases, with 10 bases sitting between them. The germline CDR1 and CDR2 sequences are SGHNT and YYREEE (reference sequence). CDR3 coding DNA: TGTGCCAGCAGCTTGGCCAGGATCCCGCCCCAGCATTTT. This encodes CASSLARIPPQHF.

This clonotype was seen at least ten times. This rearrangement joins TRBV20-1 to TRBJ1-1, with D possibly matching TRBD1 (6 bases). This CDR3 has 15 amino acids. Germline V gene sequence: CDR1 DFQATT, CDR2 SNEGSKA (reference sequence). V lost 2 bases and J 4 bases, leaving 17 bases between the germline ends. CDR3 sequence reads: CSARKAGAYSTEAFF. In DNA form, the CDR3 reads TGCAGTGCTAGAAAGGCGGGGGCTTATAGCACTGAAGCTTTCTTT.

This rearrangement joins TRBV6-1 to TRBJ2-5; possibly TRBD2 for D (6 bases). V lost 5 bases and J lost 4, with 20 bases in between. The germline gives CDR1 MNHNS, CDR2 SASEGT. The CDR3 covers 16 residues. CDR3 sequence: CASSPADSRRGETQYF. DNA of the CDR3: TGTGCCAGCAGTCCCGCTGACAGTCGGCGGGGAGAGACCCAGTACTTC.

This clonotype was found a few times. The chain combines TRBV19 with TRBJ2-1; TRBD2 agrees at 9 bases. In germline, CDR1 is LNHDA, CDR2 SQIVND (reference sequence). The trim removed 6 bases at V and 5 bases at J, leaving 8 bases unmatched. This CDR3 is 15 amino acids long. The CDR3 protein is CASRTVAGVHNEQFF. In DNA form, the CDR3 reads TGTGCCAGTAGGACCGTAGCGGGAGTCCACAATGAGCAGTTCTTC.